This TCR beta chain was identified during a study of CD39 and CD103 CD8 tumor-infiltrating T cells (dated by TCRdb to the late 2010s). For context, the study as a whole: Repertoire comparisons were shown for an HPV-positive HNSCC, an HPV-negative HNSCC, an ovarian cancer and a melanoma patient. Repertoires of CD8 TIL subsets defined by CD103 and CD39 were compared with peripheral memory CD8 T cells by TCRbeta CDR3 deep sequencing.

Patients were not receiving therapy at sample collection, though earlier treatments ranged from chemotherapy, radiotherapy, surgery and immunotherapy to none. Thawed cells were enriched for T lymphocytes with a negative-selection kit, adding EpCAM beads for tumor-infiltrating lymphocytes. Memory CD8 T cells were sorted using a CD8+CD4-CD45RA- gate, without regard to whether the cells expressed CCR7. Before analysis, peripheral blood mononuclear cells were isolated on a Ficoll-Paque PLUS gradient and cryopreserved. Populations were sorted on a FACSAria II to approximately 99% purity, and the cell pellets were frozen for TCR sequencing without being cultured. The investigation overall reported the following: DP CD8 TILs appeared to be more oligoclonal than DN and SP CD8 TILs and blood memory CD8 T cells, with roughly 50-90% covered by the top 30 clonotypes. DP TIL clonotypes were rarely detected in blood or uninvolved lymph node, whereas DN TIL clonotypes were found to largely overlap with peripheral memory CD8 repertoires.

Comment on this clone: Which antigen it targets is not known. There are no base qualities to consult, and no much larger clone falls within one base.

For each subset, genomic DNA was extracted from approximately 10,000 to 100,000 sorted cells using the DNeasy Blood and Tissue Kit. The TCRbeta V-J or V-D-J regions were sequenced and mapped through the immunoSEQ service, and coverage above 10x per sample was achieved. Per the authors' processing: Only productive rearrangements exported from the immunoSEQ Analyzer platform were analyzed, with clonality assessed on the 500 most abundant clones. To quantify how much repertoires overlapped between populations, both the Morisita-Horn similarity index and the Jaccard index were used. Morisita-Horn similarity between CD8 T-cell subset TCR repertoires was measured in about 6 cancer patients. TCRdb limited this immuneACCESS table to in-frame rearrangements with V and J called. A share of clones is missing; checked studies link under half to unresolved V genes, and the rest is unexplained. V and J calls and clone size are those listed in that table; D and trimming were worked out from the DNA. This sample lists some 7,000 clones; over 65% were detected once. Around 50% of the sample is in the top ten clones.

Taken from the germline V gene (reference sequence), the CDR1 and CDR2 loops are SGHAT and FQDESV. The trim is 4 bases for V and 3 bases for J, with a gap of 10 bases between the germline ends. From cysteine to phenylalanine, the CDR3 is 13 amino acids long. The entry retains the CDR3 DNA only, 39 bases that are in frame from base 1. The sequencing input was CD8+ T cells sorted from blood. In light of the paper, this sample's cell subset or site label describes: total memory CD8 T cells (CD45RA-CCR7+/-) from blood or uninvolved lymph node. The sequence came from a human donor with head and neck squamous cell carcinoma. The chain is assembled from TRBV11-1 and TRBJ2-7; matching of 5 bases hints at TRBD2 as the D gene. The DNA sequence is TGTGCCAGCAGCTCGAGGGCTTACTACGAGCAGTACTTC. Its amino acids are CASSSRAYYEQYF.